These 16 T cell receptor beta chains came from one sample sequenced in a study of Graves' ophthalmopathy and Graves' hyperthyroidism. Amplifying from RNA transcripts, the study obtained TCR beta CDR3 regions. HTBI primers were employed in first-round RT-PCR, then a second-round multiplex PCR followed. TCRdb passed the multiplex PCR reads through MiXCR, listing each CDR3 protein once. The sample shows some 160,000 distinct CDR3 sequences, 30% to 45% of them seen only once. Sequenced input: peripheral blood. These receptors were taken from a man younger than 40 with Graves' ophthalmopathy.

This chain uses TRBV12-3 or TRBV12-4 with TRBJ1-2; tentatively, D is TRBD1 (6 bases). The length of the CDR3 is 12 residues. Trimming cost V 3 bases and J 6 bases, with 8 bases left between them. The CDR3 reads CASSFSGDGYTF. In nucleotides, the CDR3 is TGTGCCAGCAGTTTTTCAGGGGATGGCTACACCTTC.

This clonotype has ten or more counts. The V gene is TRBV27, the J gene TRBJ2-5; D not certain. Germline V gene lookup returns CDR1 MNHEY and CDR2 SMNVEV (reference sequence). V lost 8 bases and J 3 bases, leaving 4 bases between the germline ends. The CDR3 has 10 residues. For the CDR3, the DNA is TGTGCCAGCTCCAAAGAGACCCAGTACTTC. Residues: CASSKETQYF.

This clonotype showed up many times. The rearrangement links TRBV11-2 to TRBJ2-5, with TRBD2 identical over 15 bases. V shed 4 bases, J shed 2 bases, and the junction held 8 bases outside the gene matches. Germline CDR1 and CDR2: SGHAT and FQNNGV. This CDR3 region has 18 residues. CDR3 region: CASSSRGLAGGFQETQYF. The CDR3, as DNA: TGTGCCAGCAGCTCAAGAGGACTAGCGGGAGGGTTTCAAGAGACCCAGTACTTC.

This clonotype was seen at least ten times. For the CDR3, the DNA is TGTGCCAGCAGTTACTCGGGCGCGATCCAAGAGACCCAGTACTTC. Protein: CASSYSGAIQETQYF. The chain couples TRBV6-5 to TRBJ2-5; no clear D. V was pared by 0 bases and J by 1 base, with 9 bases between. CDR3 length: 15 residues. CDR1 and CDR2 from the germline V gene are MNHEY and SVGAGI.

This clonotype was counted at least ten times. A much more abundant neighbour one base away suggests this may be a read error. CDR3 sequence (DNA): TGTGCCAGCAGTCACCTCAGGGGCGAATTATTCCAAGAGGCCCAGTACTTC. Its protein is CASSHLRGELFQEAQYF. The chain couples TRBV2 to TRBJ2-5; the D gene is possibly TRBD1 (6 bases). CDR1 SNHLY and CDR2 FYNNEI come from the germline V gene. The CDR3 contains 17 residues.

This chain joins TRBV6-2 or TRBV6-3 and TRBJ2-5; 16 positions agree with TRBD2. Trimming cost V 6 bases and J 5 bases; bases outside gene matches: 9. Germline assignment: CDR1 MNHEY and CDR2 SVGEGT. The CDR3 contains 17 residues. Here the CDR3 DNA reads TGTGCCAGCAGCCGAGCGGGACTAGCGGGAGGGTGGGAGACCCAGTACTTC. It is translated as CASSRAGLAGGWETQYF.

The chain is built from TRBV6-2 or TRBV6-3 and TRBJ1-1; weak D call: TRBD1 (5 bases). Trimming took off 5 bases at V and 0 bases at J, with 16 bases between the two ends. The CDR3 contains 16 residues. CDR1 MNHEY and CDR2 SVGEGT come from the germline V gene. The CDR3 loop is CASSPTGADMNTEAFF. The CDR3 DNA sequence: TGTGCCAGCAGTCCTACGGGAGCGGACATGAACACTGAAGCTTTCTTT.

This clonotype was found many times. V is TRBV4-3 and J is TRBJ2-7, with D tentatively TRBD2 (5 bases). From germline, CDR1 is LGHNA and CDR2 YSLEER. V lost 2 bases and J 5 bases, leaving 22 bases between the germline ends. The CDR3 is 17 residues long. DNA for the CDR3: TGCGCCAGCAGCCAATCACCCTCCGGGAACCCGAGGGACGAGCAGTACTTC. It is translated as CASSQSPSGNPRDEQYF.

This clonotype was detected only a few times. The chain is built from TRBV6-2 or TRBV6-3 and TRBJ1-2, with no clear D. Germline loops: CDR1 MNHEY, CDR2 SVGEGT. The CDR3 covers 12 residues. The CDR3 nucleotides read TGTGCTTATTGGGAGAGTCACTATGGCTACACCTTC. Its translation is CAYWESHYGYTF.

In DNA form, the CDR3 reads TGTGCCACCAGTGATGGGCCCTACGAGCAGTACTTC. This codes for CATSDGPYEQYF. V is TRBV24-1 and J is TRBJ2-7; D ambiguous. V dropped 3 bases and J dropped 2 bases, with 4 bases sitting between them. Germline-derived CDR1 and CDR2 are KGHDR and SFDVKD. This CDR3 has 12 residues.

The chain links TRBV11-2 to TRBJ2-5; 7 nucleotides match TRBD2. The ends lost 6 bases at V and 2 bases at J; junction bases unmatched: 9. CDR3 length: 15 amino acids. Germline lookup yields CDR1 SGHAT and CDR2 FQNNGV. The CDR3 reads CASSWGSGQQETQYF. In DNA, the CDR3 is TGTGCCAGCAGTTGGGGTAGCGGGCAACAAGAGACCCAGTACTTC.

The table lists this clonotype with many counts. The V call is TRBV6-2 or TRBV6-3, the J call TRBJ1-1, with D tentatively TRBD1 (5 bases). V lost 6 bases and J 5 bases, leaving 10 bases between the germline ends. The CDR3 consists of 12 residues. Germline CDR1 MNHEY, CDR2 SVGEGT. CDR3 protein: CASRGRGTEAFF. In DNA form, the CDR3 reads TGTGCCAGCAGAGGAAGGGGAACTGAAGCTTTCTTT.

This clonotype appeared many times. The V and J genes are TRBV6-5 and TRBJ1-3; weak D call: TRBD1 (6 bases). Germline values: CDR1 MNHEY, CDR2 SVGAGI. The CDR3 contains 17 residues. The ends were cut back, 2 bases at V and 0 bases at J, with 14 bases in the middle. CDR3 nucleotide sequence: TGTGCCAGCAGTTACACAGGGCACGGGGGCTCTGGAAACACCATATATTTT. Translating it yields CASSYTGHGGSGNTIYF.

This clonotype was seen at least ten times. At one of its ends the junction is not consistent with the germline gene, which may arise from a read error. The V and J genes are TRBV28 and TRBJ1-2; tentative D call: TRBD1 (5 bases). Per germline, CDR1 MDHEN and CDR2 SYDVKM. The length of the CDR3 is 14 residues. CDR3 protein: CASSLQGGLYGYAF. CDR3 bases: TGTGCCAGCAGTTTACAGGGCGGACTCTATGGCTACGCCTTC.

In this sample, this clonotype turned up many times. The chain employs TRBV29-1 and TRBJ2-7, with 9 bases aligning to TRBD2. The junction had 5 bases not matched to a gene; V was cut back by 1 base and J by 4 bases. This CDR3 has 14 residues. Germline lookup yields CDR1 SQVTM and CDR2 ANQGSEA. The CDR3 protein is CSVEVAGAEYEQYF. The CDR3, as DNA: TGCAGCGTTGAAGTAGCGGGAGCGGAATACGAGCAGTACTTC.

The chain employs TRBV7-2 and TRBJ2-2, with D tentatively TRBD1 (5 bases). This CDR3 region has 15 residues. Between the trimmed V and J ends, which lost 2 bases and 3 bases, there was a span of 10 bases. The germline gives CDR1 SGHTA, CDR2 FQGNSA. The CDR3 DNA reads TGTGCCAGCAGCTTACTAGGGGTGGACACCGGGGAGCTGTTTTTT. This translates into CASSLLGVDTGELFF.